This TCR beta chain was captured in a study of regulatory T cells in long-lasting Graves disease. Study observations and caveats: Possibly, accuracy suffered from the small sample size. Sharing of public clonotypes was greater in persistent patients (under 3,000) than in new patients (roughly 880).

This clonotype showed up many times. Its specificity is unknown. Sequencing libraries for TCR beta were prepared with iRepertoire HTBI primers and Arm-PCR of CDR3 regions. From the multiplex PCR reads, TCRdb called clonotypes with MiXCR, one entry per CDR3 protein. The table lists about 240,000 distinct CDR3 sequences, around 20% of them singletons, with over 11% in the top ten. Time point noted: newly diagnosed GD, antithyroid drugs for less than 3 months. RNA from PBMCs was the source of the TCR library. Graves' disease was diagnosed by American Thyroid Association guidelines. This CDR3 is built from 15 residues. Germline V lookup: CDR1 KGHDR, CDR2 SFDVKD. The V and J ends lost 2 bases and 4 bases, in that order; junction bases with no gene match: 2.

The sequences come from peripheral blood mononuclear cells (PBMCs), collected at new diagnosis, from a patient treated with antithyroid drugs. The V call is TRBV24-1, the J call TRBJ2-7, with 12 positions matching TRBD1. This TCR was sampled from a female donor with Graves disease. In DNA form, the CDR3 reads TGTGCCACCAGTGATTCGGGACAGGGGGCGTACGAGCAGTACTTC. Translating it yields CATSDSGQGAYEQYF.